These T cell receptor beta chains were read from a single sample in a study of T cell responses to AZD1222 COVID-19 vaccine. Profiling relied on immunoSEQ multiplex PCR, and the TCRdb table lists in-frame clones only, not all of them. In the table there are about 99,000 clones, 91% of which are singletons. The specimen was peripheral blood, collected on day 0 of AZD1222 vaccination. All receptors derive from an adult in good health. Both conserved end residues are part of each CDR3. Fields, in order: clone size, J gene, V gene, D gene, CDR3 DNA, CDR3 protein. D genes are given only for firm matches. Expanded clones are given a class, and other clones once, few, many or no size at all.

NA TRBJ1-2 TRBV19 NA TGTGCCAGCAGCCTCAGGGGAAGAGGTGGCTACACCTTC CASSLRGRGGYTF
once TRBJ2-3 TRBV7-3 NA TGTGCCAGCAGCTTAACGTACGCCGGACCCTCCACAGATACGCAGTATTTT CASSLTYAGPSTDTQYF
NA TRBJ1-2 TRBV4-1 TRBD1 TGCGCCAGCAGCCTAGGGACAGAAAACTATGGCTACACCTTC CASSLGTENYGYTF
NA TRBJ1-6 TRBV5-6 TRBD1 TGTGCCAGCAGCTACCTACGGACAGGGGATTATTCACCCCTCCACTTT CASSYLRTGDYSPLHF
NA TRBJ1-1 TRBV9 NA TGTGCCAGCAGCCCGCGGACCTATGAGACTGAAGCTTTCTTT CASSPRTYETEAFF
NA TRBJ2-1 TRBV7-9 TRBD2 TGTGCCAGCAGCAGTGTTCTAGCGGGAGACGATGAGCAGTTCTTC CASSSVLAGDDEQFF
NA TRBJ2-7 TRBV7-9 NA TGTGCCAGCAGCTTACGGGCAGGCAATAGGGAGCAGTACTTC CASSLRAGNREQYF
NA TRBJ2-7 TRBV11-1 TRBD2 TGTGCCAGCAGCTTATACACTAGCGGGATCTCTGAGCAGTACTTC CASSLYTSGISEQYF
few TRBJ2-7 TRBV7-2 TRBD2 TGTGCCAGCAGCTTTACTAGCGGAGACTACGAGCAGTACTTC CASSFTSGDYEQYF
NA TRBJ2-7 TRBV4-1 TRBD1 TGCGCCAGCAGCCAAGGACAGGGGGCTAGAGGATACGAGCAGTACTTC CASSQGQGARGYEQYF
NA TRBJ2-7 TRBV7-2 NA TGTGCCAGCAGCTTAACTCCTTACGAGCAGTACTTC CASSLTPYEQYF
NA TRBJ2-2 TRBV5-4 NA TGTGCCAGCAGCTCAGGAGGGGCAGGGCAAGGTTCCGGGGAGCTGTTTTTT CASSSGGAGQGSGELFF
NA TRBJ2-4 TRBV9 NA TGTGCCAGCAGCACAAACCCCGGAAACATTCAGTACTTC CASSTNPGNIQYF
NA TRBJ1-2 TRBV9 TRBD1 TGTGCCAGCAGCTCTGGGACAGGGGGCGCGCATGGCTACACCTTC CASSSGTGGAHGYTF
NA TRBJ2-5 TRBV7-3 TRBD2 TGTGCCAGCAGCTTAGCGGGCCGGGGTAGCGGGAGGGCCGGGCAAGAGACCCAGTACTTC CASSLAGRGSGRAGQETQYF
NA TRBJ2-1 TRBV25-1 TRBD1 TGTGCCAGCAGTGAATCAGCTAGAGACAGGGGGAACAATGAGCAGTTCTTC CASSESARDRGNNEQFF
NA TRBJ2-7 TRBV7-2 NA TGTGCCAGCAGCTTATCAGGGGCGAACGGCGAGCAGTACTTC CASSLSGANGEQYF
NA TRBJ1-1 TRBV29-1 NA TGCAGCGTCGCCTCCGGGACCTCGGCAGCTTTCTTT CSVASGTSAAFF
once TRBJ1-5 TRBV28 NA TGTGCCAGCAGTTTGGCAGGGGGCAATCAGCCCCAGCATTTT CASSLAGGNQPQHF
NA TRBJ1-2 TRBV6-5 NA TGTGCCAGCAGTCCATCACCAGGGCACTATGGCTACACCTTC CASSPSPGHYGYTF
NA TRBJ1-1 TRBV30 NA TGTGCCTGGAGAGCGGACACTGAAGCTTTCTTT CAWRADTEAFF
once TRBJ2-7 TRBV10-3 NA TGTGCCATCAGTGTTGGCTACGAGCAGTACTTC CAISVGYEQYF
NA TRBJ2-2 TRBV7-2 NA TGTGCCAGCAGCTACAACACCGGGGAGCTGTTTTTT CASSYNTGELFF
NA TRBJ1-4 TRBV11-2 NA TGTGCCAGCAGCCTTGGGACATTTTCCATAACTAATGAAAAACTGTTTTTT CASSLGTFSITNEKLFF
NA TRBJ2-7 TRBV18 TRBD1 TGTGCCAGCTCAAAAGGGGGCACCATCTACGAGCAGTACTTC CASSKGGTIYEQYF
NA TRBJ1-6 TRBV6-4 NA TGTGCCAGCAGTCCTACATCGTCTTCACCCCTCCACTTT CASSPTSSSPLHF
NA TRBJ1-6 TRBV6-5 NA TGTGCCAGCCGTAAGGGAATCAGTTCACCCCTCCACTTT CASRKGISSPLHF
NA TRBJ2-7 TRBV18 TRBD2 TGTGCCAGCTCACCCCCGGGGGGTAGAGAGCAGTACTTC CASSPPGGREQYF
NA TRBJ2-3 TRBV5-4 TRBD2 TGTGCCAGCAGCCCCGGGGGCAGCGGGAGAACCGCAGATACGCAGTATTTT CASSPGGSGRTADTQYF
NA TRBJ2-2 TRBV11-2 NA TGTGCCAGCAGCTTAACGAACACCGGGGAGCTGTTTTTT CASSLTNTGELFF
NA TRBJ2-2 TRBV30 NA TGTGCCTGGAGGCGAGGGTGGACCGGGGAGCTGTTTTTT CAWRRGWTGELFF
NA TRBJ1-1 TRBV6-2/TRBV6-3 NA TGTGCCAGCAGTTACTCGGGACTGCCCGGGACGAACACTGAAGCTTTCTTT CASSYSGLPGTNTEAFF